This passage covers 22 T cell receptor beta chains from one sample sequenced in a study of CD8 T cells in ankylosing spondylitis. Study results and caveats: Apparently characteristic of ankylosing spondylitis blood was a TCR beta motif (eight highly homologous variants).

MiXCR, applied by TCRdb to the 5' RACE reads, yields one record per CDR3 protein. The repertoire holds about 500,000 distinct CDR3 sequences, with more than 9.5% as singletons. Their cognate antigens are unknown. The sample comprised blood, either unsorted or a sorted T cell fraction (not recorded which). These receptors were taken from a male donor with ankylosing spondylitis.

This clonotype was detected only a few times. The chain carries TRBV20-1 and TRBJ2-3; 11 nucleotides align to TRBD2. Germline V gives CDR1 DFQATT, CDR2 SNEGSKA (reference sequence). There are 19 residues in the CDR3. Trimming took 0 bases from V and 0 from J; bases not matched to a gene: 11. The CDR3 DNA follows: TGCAGTGCTAGAGAGCGGCTAGCGGGAGGTGTCCTAAGCACAGATACGCAGTATTTT. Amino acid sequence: CSARERLAGGVLSTDTQYF.

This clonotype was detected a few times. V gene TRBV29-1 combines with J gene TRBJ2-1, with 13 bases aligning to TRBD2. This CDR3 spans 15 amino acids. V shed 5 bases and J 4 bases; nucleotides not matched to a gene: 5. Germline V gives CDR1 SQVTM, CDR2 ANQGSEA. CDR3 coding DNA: TGCAGCGTTACTAGCGGGAGGGATATATACAATGAGCAGTTCTTC. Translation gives CSVTSGRDIYNEQFF.

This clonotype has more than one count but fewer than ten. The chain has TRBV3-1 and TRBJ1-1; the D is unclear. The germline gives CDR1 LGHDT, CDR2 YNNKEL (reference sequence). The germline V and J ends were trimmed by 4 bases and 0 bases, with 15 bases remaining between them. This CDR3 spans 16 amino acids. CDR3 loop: CASSPVMRVLNTEAFF. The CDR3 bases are TGTGCCAGCAGCCCGGTGATGCGGGTTTTGAACACTGAAGCTTTCTTT.

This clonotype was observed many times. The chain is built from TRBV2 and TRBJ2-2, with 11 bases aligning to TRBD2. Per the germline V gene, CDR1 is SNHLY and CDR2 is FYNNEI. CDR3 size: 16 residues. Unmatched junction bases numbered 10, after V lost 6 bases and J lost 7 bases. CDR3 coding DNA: TGTGCCAGCAGCACCGGGACTAGCGGTAGGGGCGGGGAGCTGTTTTTT. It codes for CASSTGTSGRGGELFF.

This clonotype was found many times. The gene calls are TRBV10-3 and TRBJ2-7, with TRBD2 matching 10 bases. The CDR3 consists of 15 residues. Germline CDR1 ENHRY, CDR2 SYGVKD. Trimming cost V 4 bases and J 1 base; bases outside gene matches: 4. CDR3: CAISGGTSASYEQYF. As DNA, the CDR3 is TGTGCCATCAGTGGGGGGACTAGCGCTTCCTACGAGCAGTACTTC.

CDR3 coding DNA: TGTGCCAGCTCACCATCAGGAAACTCTGGGGCCAACGTCCTGACTTTC. Translating gives CASSPSGNSGANVLTF. The rearrangement joins TRBV18 to TRBJ2-6, with D unclear. This CDR3 region has 16 residues. Germline V gene lookup returns CDR1 KGHSH and CDR2 LQKENI. The germline V and J ends were trimmed by 2 bases and 0 bases, with 8 bases remaining between them.

CDR3 bases: TGTGCCAGCAGTTTGGCAGGGGGCAGGTCGGCTAATGAAAAACTGTTTTTT. Translation: CASSLAGGRSANEKLFF. The J gene is TRBJ1-4, the V gene TRBV27, with 8 bases identical to TRBD1. J lost 3 bases, V lost 3 bases, and 9 bases had no gene match. The CDR3 has 17 amino acids. Germline-derived CDR1 and CDR2 are MNHEY and SMNVEV (reference sequence).

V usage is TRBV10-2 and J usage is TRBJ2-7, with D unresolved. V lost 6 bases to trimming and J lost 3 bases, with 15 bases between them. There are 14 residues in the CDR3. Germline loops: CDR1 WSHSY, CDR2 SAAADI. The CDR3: CASRDIVLYYEQYF. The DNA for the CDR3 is TGCGCCAGCAGAGACATCGTTCTCTACTACGAGCAGTACTTC.

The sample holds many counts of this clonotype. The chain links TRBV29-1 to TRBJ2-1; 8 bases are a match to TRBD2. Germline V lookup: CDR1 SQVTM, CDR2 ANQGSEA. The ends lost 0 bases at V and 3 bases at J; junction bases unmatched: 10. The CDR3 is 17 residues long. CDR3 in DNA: TGCAGCGTTGAAGAAGCGGGAGTTTCTACGGGCTACAATGAGCAGTTCTTC. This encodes CSVEEAGVSTGYNEQFF.

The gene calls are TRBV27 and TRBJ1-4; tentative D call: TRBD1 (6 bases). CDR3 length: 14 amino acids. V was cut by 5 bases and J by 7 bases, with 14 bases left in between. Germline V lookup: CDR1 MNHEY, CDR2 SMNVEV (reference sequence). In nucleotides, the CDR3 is TGTGCCAGCAGTACTACAGGGAGTGCTGAAAAACTGTTTTTT. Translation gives CASSTTGSAEKLFF.

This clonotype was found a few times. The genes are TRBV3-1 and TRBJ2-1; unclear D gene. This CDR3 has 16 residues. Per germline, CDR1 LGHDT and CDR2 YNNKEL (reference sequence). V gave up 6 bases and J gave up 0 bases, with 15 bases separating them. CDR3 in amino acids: CASSHLPRSSYNEQFF. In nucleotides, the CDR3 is TGTGCCAGCAGTCATCTGCCTCGGAGCTCCTACAATGAGCAGTTCTTC.

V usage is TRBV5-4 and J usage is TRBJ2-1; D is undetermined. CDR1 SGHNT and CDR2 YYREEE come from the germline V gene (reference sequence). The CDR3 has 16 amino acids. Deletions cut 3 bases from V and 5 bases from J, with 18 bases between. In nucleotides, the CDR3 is TGTGCCAGCAGCTCCCGGACCGGACCGAAAAACAATGAGCAGTTCTTC. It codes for CASSSRTGPKNNEQFF.

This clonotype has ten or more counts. The CDR3: CSVEVPDRSYNEQFF. Written as DNA, the CDR3 is TGCAGCGTTGAAGTCCCCGATCGCTCCTACAATGAGCAGTTCTTC. The chain has TRBV29-1 and TRBJ2-1; D gene unclear. The CDR3 length is 15 residues. The V gene's germline CDR1 is SQVTM and CDR2 ANQGSEA. Trimming took 1 base from V and 0 from J, leaving 10 bases between them.

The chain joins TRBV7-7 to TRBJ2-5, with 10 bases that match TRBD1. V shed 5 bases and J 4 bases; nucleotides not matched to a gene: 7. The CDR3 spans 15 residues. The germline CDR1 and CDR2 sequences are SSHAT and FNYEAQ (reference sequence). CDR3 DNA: TGTGCCAGCAGCAGACAGGGGGCGGCGGGAGAGACCCAGTACTTC. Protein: CASSRQGAAGETQYF.

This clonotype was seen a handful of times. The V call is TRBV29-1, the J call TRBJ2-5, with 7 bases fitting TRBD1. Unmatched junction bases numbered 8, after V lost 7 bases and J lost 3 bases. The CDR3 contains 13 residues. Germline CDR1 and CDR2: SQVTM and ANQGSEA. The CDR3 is CSGYGTVKETQYF. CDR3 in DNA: TGCAGCGGTTATGGGACAGTGAAAGAGACCCAGTACTTC. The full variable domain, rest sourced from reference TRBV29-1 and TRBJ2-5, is SAVISQKPSRDICQRGTSLTIQCQVDSQVTMMFWYRQQPGQSLTLIATANQGSEATYESGFVIDKFPISRPNLTFSTLTVSNMSPEDSSIYLCSGYGTVKETQYFGPGTRLLVL.

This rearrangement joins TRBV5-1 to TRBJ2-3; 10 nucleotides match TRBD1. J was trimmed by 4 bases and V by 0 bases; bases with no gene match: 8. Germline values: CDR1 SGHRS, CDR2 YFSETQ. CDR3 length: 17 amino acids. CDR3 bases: TGCGCCAGCAGCTTGGAAGGTAGGACAGGGGGACCAGATACGCAGTATTTT. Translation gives CASSLEGRTGGPDTQYF.

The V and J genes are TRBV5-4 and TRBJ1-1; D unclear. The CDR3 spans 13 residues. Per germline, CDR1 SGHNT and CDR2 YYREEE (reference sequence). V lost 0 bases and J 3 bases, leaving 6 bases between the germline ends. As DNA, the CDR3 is TGTGCCAGCAGCTTGGTGGCAGACACTGAAGCTTTCTTT. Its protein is CASSLVADTEAFF.

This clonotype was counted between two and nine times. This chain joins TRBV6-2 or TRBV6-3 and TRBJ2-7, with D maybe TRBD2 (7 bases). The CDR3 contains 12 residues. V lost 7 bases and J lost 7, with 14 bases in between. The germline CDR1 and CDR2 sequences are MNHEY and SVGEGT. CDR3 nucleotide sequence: TGTGCCAGCAACTCTAGGGGGGGAGAGCAGTACTTC. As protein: CASNSRGGEQYF.

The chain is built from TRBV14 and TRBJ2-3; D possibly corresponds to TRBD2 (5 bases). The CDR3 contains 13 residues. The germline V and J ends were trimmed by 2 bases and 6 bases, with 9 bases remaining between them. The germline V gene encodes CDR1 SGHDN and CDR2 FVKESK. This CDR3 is CASSQLGVDTQYF. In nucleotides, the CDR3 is TGTGCCAGCAGCCAACTCGGGGTGGATACGCAGTATTTT.

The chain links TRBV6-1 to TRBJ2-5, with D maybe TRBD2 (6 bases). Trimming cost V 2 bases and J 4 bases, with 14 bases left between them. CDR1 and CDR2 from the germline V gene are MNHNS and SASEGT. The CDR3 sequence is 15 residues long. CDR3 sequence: CASSEQPGEGETQYF. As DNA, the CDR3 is TGTGCCAGCAGTGAACAGCCGGGAGAGGGAGAGACCCAGTACTTC.

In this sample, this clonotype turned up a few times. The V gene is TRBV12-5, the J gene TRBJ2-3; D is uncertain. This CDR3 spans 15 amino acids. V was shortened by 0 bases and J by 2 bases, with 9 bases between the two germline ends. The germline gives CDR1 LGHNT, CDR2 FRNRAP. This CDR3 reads CASGLVPGTTDTQYF. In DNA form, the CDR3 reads TGTGCTAGTGGTTTGGTACCCGGCACCACAGATACGCAGTATTTT.

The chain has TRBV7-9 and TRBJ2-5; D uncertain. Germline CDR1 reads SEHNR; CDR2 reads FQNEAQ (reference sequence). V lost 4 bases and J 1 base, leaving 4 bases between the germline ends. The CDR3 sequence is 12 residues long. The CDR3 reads CASSYTQETQYF. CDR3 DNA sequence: TGTGCCAGCAGCTACACCCAAGAGACCCAGTACTTC.